This is a list of T cell receptor beta chains from one sample in a study of blood T cell repertoires in COVID-19. Sequencing was performed with immunoSEQ multiplex PCR; in TCRdb, only in-frame clones are kept and a portion is missing. There are fewer than 200,000 clones in the sample; 88% occur only once, and roughly 24% lies in the top ten. The sequencing input was peripheral blood. These receptor sequences come from a man between 60 and 70 years old with acute or convalescent COVID-19. CDR3s include the opening cysteine and the closing phenylalanine or tryptophan. The order of the fields is clone size, V gene, D gene, J gene, CDR3 DNA, CDR3 protein. The D gene is left open where the match is weak. Only some rows state a clone size, as once, few, many or a class for expanded clones.

>-|TRBV12-3/TRBV12-4|-|TRBJ1-6
TGTGCCAGCAGAAGACAGTATAATTCACCCCTCCACTTT
CASRRQYNSPLHF
>-|TRBV2|TRBD2|TRBJ2-3
TGTGCCAGCAGTGACTTAAGCGGGGGGGGAGATACGCAGTATTTT
CASSDLSGGGDTQYF
>-|TRBV7-9|-|TRBJ1-3
TGTGCCAGCAGCCGAGCACCCGGTCACCAGGGCTCTGGAAACACCATATATTTT
CASSRAPGHQGSGNTIYF
>-|TRBV3-1/TRBV3-2|-|TRBJ1-1
TGTGCCAGCAGCCACCGGACGGGAACTATGAACACTGAAGCTTTCTTT
CASSHRTGTMNTEAFF
>-|TRBV19|-|TRBJ2-1
TGTGCCAGTAGTTCCTCGACAGTCAATGAGCAGTTCTTC
CASSSSTVNEQFF
>-|TRBV27|TRBD1|TRBJ1-1
TGTGCCAGCAGTTTAACGGGGCGAGATGTCGGGACAGGGCGACTTGGGGCTTTCTTT
CASSLTGRDVGTGRLGAFF
>-|TRBV28|TRBD1|TRBJ1-5
TGTGCCAGCAGGGCTGACAGGGGAGAACAGCCCCAGCATTTT
CASRADRGEQPQHF
>-|TRBV3-1/TRBV3-2|TRBD1|TRBJ1-2
TGTGCCAGCAGCTACGGACAGGGATATGGCTACACCTTC
CASSYGQGYGYTF
>-|TRBV6-1|-|TRBJ2-1
TGTGCCAGCAGTGGACTGGGGGCAGGGCCTTACAATGAGCAGTTCTTC
CASSGLGAGPYNEQFF
>once|TRBV5-4|TRBD1|TRBJ1-2
TGTGCCAGCAGCTCGCTGACCGGACAGGGGGCCGATGGCTACACCTTC
CASSSLTGQGADGYTF
>-|TRBV9|TRBD1|TRBJ1-1
TGTGCCAGCAGCGTAGGAACCGGGACAGGGAAAATGACTGAAGCTTTCTTT
CASSVGTGTGKMTEAFF
>-|TRBV29-1|-|TRBJ2-7
TGCAGCGTGGCGGCCAGGGTTGGAGAGCAGTACTTC
CSVAARVGEQYF
>-|TRBV5-1|TRBD1|TRBJ1-1
TGCGCCAGCAGAAGGAGGACAGGGGAGATGAACACTGAAGCTTTCTTT
CASRRRTGEMNTEAFF
>once|TRBV27|TRBD1|TRBJ1-2
TGTGCCAGCAGGCAGACAGGGGGCGCAGATGGCTACACCTTC
CASRQTGGADGYTF
>-|TRBV30|TRBD1|TRBJ2-2
TGTGCCTGGAGTAGAGGGGGCCCCGGGGAGCTGTTTTTT
CAWSRGGPGELFF
>-|TRBV3-1/TRBV3-2|-|TRBJ2-2
TGTGCCAGCAGCCAAGGACTGGGCGGGGAGCTGTTTTTT
CASSQGLGGELFF
>-|TRBV19|TRBD1|TRBJ1-2
TGTGCCAGTAGTAGTTGGGACAGGGGCTACAACTATGGCTACACCTTC
CASSSWDRGYNYGYTF
>-|TRBV28|TRBD2|TRBJ2-5
TGTGCCAGCAGTAACCTACTAGCGGGGGAAGAGACCCAGTACTTC
CASSNLLAGEETQYF
>-|TRBV24-1|TRBD2|TRBJ2-7
TGTGCCACCAGTGATCCCGGGGGTAGCGGGAGACGCGACGAGCAGTACTTC
CATSDPGGSGRRDEQYF
>once|TRBV2|-|TRBJ1-2
TGTGCCAGCAGTGAACTGGGGGGATATGGCTACACCTTC
CASSELGGYGYTF
>-|TRBV19|-|TRBJ1-5
TGTGCCAGTAGTATGACCAGGGGTGGTCAGCCCCAGCATTTT
CASSMTRGGQPQHF
>once|TRBV7-9|-|TRBJ1-1
TGTGCCAGCAGCTCCACGGGGAACACTGAAGCTTTCTTT
CASSSTGNTEAFF
>-|TRBV10-1|-|TRBJ1-1
TGCGCCAGCAGTGAGCCCCGGGGGGCGGATAGAGCTTTCTTT
CASSEPRGADRAFF
>-|TRBV5-1|-|TRBJ1-2
TGCGCCAGCAGCTTGGATTGGGCTGACAGCGATTCCTATGGCTACACCTTC
CASSLDWADSDSYGYTF
>-|TRBV2|-|TRBJ1-1
TGTGCCAGCAGTTTACAGGTGAACACTGAAGCTTTCTTT
CASSLQVNTEAFF
>-|TRBV6-5|TRBD1|TRBJ2-7
TGTGCCAGCAGTTTCGGGACAGGGACGACCTACGAGCAGTACTTC
CASSFGTGTTYEQYF
>-|TRBV30|-|TRBJ2-5
TGTGCCGGGGCAGGGAACCAAGAGACCCAGTACTTC
CAGAGNQETQYF
>-|TRBV7-3|TRBD1|TRBJ1-5
TGTGCCAGCAGGACAAACAGGGGTTCAAATCAGCCCCAGCATTTT
CASRTNRGSNQPQHF
>-|TRBV7-8|-|TRBJ2-5
TGTGCCAGCCTACTAGCCTCAAGAGTAGAGACCCAGTACTTC
CASLLASRVETQYF
>-|TRBV12-3/TRBV12-4|-|TRBJ1-1
TGTGCCAGCCGGGGGAGTGAAGCTTTCTTT
CASRGSEAFF
>-|TRBV6-5|TRBD1|TRBJ1-5
TGTGCCAGCACTAGGGACAGGGGAGGGGATCAGCCCCAGCATTTT
CASTRDRGGDQPQHF
>-|TRBV18|TRBD1|TRBJ1-3
TGTGCCAGCTCCCTCGACAGGGGGCGAAGGGGAAACACCATATATTTT
CASSLDRGRRGNTIYF
>-|TRBV7-2|-|TRBJ1-1
TGTGCCAGCAGTTACAGTTTGAACACTGAAGCTTTCTTT
CASSYSLNTEAFF
>-|TRBV7-2|TRBD2|TRBJ2-1
TGTGCCAGCAGCTTAGGGACTAGCGAGTACAATGAGCAGTTCTTC
CASSLGTSEYNEQFF
>many|TRBV2|-|TRBJ1-1
TGTGCCAGCAGTGATAGGGGAAACACTGAAGCTTTCTTT
CASSDRGNTEAFF
>-|TRBV4-1|-|TRBJ2-1
TGCGCCAGCAGCCAAGAGGGGGTAGCGGCCTCCTACAATGAGCAGTTCTTC
CASSQEGVAASYNEQFF
>-|TRBV29-1|-|TRBJ1-5
TGCAGCGTCGGGACCGCAGCGGGGAGCAATCAGCCCCAGCATTTT
CSVGTAAGSNQPQHF
>-|TRBV15|-|TRBJ1-4
TGTGCCACCAGCAGAGATAGGGGCCGGTCTAATGAAAAACTGTTTTTT
CATSRDRGRSNEKLFF
>-|TRBV14|-|TRBJ1-1
TGTGCCAGCAGCCAAGTCACCATCAGTGAAGCTTTCTTT
CASSQVTISEAFF
>-|TRBV4-2|-|TRBJ1-4
TGTGCCAGCAGCCAAGAAGGAGCAGTTGATAATGAAAAACTGTTTTTT
CASSQEGAVDNEKLFF
>once|TRBV7-2|-|TRBJ2-3
TGTGCCAGCAGCTTAGCGGCGGCAGATACGCAGTATTTT
CASSLAAADTQYF
>-|TRBV6-6|-|TRBJ1-2
TGTGCCAGCAGTTACAAGACAGACTATGGCTACACCTTC
CASSYKTDYGYTF
>-|TRBV27|-|TRBJ1-2
TGTGCCAGCAGTTTTTACAGTATAGGCTATGGCTACACCTTC
CASSFYSIGYGYTF
>-|TRBV5-1|TRBD1|TRBJ1-1
TGCGCCAGCAGCTTGGTGCAGGGGGCGAGGACTGAAGCTTTCTTT
CASSLVQGARTEAFF
>-|TRBV7-2|TRBD1|TRBJ1-4
TGTGCCAGCAGCCCTGGGACAGCAACTAATGAAAAACTGTTTTTT
CASSPGTATNEKLFF
>once|TRBV7-6|-|TRBJ1-1
TGTGCCAGCGCGGGGGGGATGAACACTGAAGCTTTCTTT
CASAGGMNTEAFF
>-|TRBV9|TRBD1|TRBJ1-6
TGTGCCAGCAGCGGAACAGGGGGCAATTCACCCCTCCACTTT
CASSGTGGNSPLHF
>-|TRBV2|-|TRBJ2-5
TGTGCCAGCAGTGGCGCAGGAAAAGAGACCCAGTACTTC
CASSGAGKETQYF
>-|TRBV6-5|-|TRBJ1-2
TGTGCCAGCAGTTATCAGGGAGGTGGCTACACCTTC
CASSYQGGGYTF
>few|TRBV12-5|-|TRBJ1-1
TGTGCTAGTGGTTCCCGACAGGACCTGCTTAAAGCTTTCTTT
CASGSRQDLLKAFF
>-|TRBV19|-|TRBJ1-1
TGTGCCAGTAGTTCCCGGACAGTACGGAAGAACACTGAAGCTTTCTTT
CASSSRTVRKNTEAFF